These T cell receptor beta chains were read from a single sample in a study of ipilimumab plus nivolumab after autologous stem cell transplantation. Profiling relied on immunoSEQ multiplex PCR, and the TCRdb table lists in-frame clones only, not all of them. The sample yields 9,500 to 15,000 clones, 69% seen once. This specimen consisted of PBMCs, obtained in a trial of ipilimumab plus nivolumab as post-transplant consolidation. These receptors came from a male donor with diffuse large B-cell lymphoma. Each CDR3 is given without its conserved first and last residue. Clone size is stated in some rows and not others, as once, few, many or a class when expanded.

TRBV7-2	TRBJ2-1	.	ASSLEGSGGYNEQF
TRBV27	TRBJ2-7	.	ASSMTSGAAYEQY
TRBV7-9	TRBJ2-7	.	ASSSGTWVQQY
TRBV11-2	TRBJ1-3	.	ASSLAQGGNTIY
TRBV19	TRBJ2-1	.	ASSIDKDEKNEQF
TRBV12-5	TRBJ2-4	.	ASGLVRTGRAKNIQY
TRBV27	TRBJ2-2	.	ASSPRVAGDSGELF
TRBV5-4	TRBJ2-1	.	ASSSGGNNEQF
TRBV14	TRBJ2-7	.	ASSRGRSSYEQY
TRBV11-2	TRBJ1-2	.	ASSLADRVLSGYT
TRBV5-1	TRBJ1-6	.	ASSTGGNSPLH
TRBV4-1	TRBJ2-2	few	ASSQDWSGELF
TRBV19	TRBJ1-5	medium-sized	ASSRQLNQPQH
TRBV5-6	TRBJ1-5	.	ASSSRTGRFQPQH
TRBV4-1	TRBJ1-1	.	ASSPRRGLMNTEAF
TRBV5-1	TRBJ2-7	many	ASSLAWGTSYEQY
TRBV5-1	TRBJ2-2	.	ASSLVPSGRAAGELF
TRBV19	TRBJ1-2	.	ASSAGGYGYT
TRBV7-4	TRBJ2-1	.	ASSDGGNEQF
TRBV25-1	TRBJ2-1	.	ASSELGRANNEQF
TRBV27	TRBJ2-7	few	ASSWDRLSLGHEQY
TRBV19	TRBJ2-1	large	ASSMGTTNEQF
TRBV12-2	TRBJ2-1	.	ASRLAFCWRAHEQF
TRBV2	TRBJ2-6	.	ASSNPGLSDSGANVLT
TRBV19	TRBJ2-2	.	ASSPGQGIIYTGELF
TRBV29-1	TRBJ2-7	.	SVVLYEQY
TRBV29-1	TRBJ2-7	.	SVVDSFYEQY
TRBV10-2	TRBJ1-1	.	ASSERQGNTEAF
TRBV29-1	TRBJ2-2	.	SVYGQGSIGTGELF
TRBV7-9	TRBJ1-2	.	ASSLPALTGSVTNYGYT
TRBV6-1	TRBJ2-4	.	ATLPPGAGKNIQY
TRBV2	TRBJ2-5	.	ASSYSEETQY
TRBV7-7	TRBJ2-5	few	ASSLGLAGLETQY
TRBV18	TRBJ2-7	.	ASSPPRTGGYEQY
TRBV18	TRBJ1-2	once	ASSRRDSNYGYT
TRBV2	TRBJ2-1	.	ASGRYNEQF
TRBV27	TRBJ1-2	.	ASSLMPGSGGYT
TRBV19	TRBJ1-1	.	ASSSVNTEAF
TRBV7-9	TRBJ1-4	.	ASSIQGANEKLF
TRBV5-1	TRBJ1-1	few	ASSLEAGGSNTEAF
TRBV6-5	TRBJ2-2	few	ASSYGRGTGELF
TRBV27	TRBJ1-6	.	ASGFRSRVSPLH
TRBV10-3	TRBJ2-7	.	AIYSGGPTYEQY
TRBV7-9	TRBJ1-1	.	ASSLEVGTEAF
TRBV5-4	TRBJ2-5	.	ASRRERGAPQETQY
TRBV5-4	TRBJ2-7	few	ASSFSGVYEQY
TRBV28	TRBJ1-5	.	ASRRHLYSNQPQH
TRBV4-1	TRBJ1-2	.	ASSQEVGGDRDTGYT
TRBV5-1	TRBJ1-4	.	ASRPRINEKLF
TRBV5-1	TRBJ2-1	.	ASSLQGLAYNEQF